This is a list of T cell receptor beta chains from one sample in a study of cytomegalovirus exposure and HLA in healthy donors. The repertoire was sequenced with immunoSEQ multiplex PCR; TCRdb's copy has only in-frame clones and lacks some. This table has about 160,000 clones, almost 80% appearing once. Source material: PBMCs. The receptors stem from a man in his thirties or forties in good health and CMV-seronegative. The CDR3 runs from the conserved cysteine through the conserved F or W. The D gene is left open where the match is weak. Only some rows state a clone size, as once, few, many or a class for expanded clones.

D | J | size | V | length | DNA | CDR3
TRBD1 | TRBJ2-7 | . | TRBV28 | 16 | TGTGCCAGCAGTTCCCCACGGGGGGACAGGGATTACGAGCAGTACTTC | CASSSPRGDRDYEQYF
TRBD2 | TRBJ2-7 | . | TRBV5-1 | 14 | TGCGCCAGCAGCTTAACTAGCGGGAGCCACGAGCAGTACTTC | CASSLTSGSHEQYF
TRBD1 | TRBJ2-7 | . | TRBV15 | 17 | TGTGCCACCAGCAGAGATAGTGGAGACAGGGTCATCTACGAGCAGTACTTC | CATSRDSGDRVIYEQYF
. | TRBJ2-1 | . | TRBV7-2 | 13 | TGTGCCAGCAGCCCCCAGAATTACAATGAGCAGTTCTTC | CASSPQNYNEQFF
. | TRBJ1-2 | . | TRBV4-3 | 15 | TGCGCCAGCAGCCAAGCGCCGGAGAGGTCCTATGGCTACACCTTC | CASSQAPERSYGYTF
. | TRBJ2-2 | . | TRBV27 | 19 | TGTGCCAGCACCTCGATGGGCGGGGGCCCCCTCCGCCTCACCGGGGAGCTGTTTTTT | CASTSMGGGPLRLTGELFF
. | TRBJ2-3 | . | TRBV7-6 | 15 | TGTGCCAGCAGCTTGGCGGCGTCCGGCGCAGATACGCAGTATTTT | CASSLAASGADTQYF
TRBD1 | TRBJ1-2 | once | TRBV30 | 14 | TGTGCCTGGAGTGTGGGACAGGGGTTTGCTGGCTACACCTTC | CAWSVGQGFAGYTF
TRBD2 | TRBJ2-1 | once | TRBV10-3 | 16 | TGTGCCATCAGGGAGGGGCTAGCGGGAACCTACAATGAGCAGTTCTTC | CAIREGLAGTYNEQFF
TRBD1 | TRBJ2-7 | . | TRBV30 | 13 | TGTGCCTGGAGTCGACAGGGATCCTACGAGCAGTACTTC | CAWSRQGSYEQYF
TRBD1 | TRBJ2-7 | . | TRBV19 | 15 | TGTGCCAGTAGTAAGGGGACAGTCAGCTCCTACGAGCAGTACTTC | CASSKGTVSSYEQYF
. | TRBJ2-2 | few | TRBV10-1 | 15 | TGCGCCAGCAGTGATCCGCGGGGGAACACCGGGGAGCTGTTTTTT | CASSDPRGNTGELFF
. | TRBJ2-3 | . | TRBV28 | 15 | TGTGCCAGCAGTTCCTCAGGGGTGGGCACAGATACGCAGTATTTT | CASSSSGVGTDTQYF
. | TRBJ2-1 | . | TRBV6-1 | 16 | TGTGCCAGCAGTGGGACTAAAAGGGGCCTACATAATGAGCAGTTCTTC | CASSGTKRGLHNEQFF
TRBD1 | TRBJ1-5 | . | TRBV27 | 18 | TGTGCCAGCAGTTTTTCCGGGACAGGGGTTAGGCTCGGTCAGCCCCAGCATTTT | CASSFSGTGVRLGQPQHF
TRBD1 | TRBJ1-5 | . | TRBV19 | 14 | TGTGCCAGTAGTAGAGGACAGGACAATCAGCCCCAGCATTTT | CASSRGQDNQPQHF
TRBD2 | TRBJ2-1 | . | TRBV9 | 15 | TGTGCCAGCAGCAAGACTAGCGGGCCGAGGAATGAGCAGTTCTTC | CASSKTSGPRNEQFF
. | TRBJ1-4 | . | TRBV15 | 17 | TGTGCCACCAGCAGGGGAGGACAAACTGCAACTAATGAAAAACTGTTTTTT | CATSRGGQTATNEKLFF
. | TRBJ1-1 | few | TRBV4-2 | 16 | TGTGCCAGCAGCCAAGGTAGTAAAGGGACTTTACCTGAAGCTTTCTTT | CASSQGSKGTLPEAFF
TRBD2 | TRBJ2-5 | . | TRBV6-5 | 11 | TGTGCCACCTCGGGGGGAGAGACCCAGTACTTC | CATSGGETQYF
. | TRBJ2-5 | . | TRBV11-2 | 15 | TGTGCCAGCAGCCCATCCCGGACAGCCAAAGAGACCCAGTACTTC | CASSPSRTAKETQYF
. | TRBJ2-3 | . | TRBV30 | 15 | TGTGCCTCCGCCGGGGGGCGGGACTTCACAGATACGCAGTATTTT | CASAGGRDFTDTQYF
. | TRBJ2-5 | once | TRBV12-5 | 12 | TGTGCTAGTGGTTTAAGGGGTGAGACCCAGTACTTC | CASGLRGETQYF
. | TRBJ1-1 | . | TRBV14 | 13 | TGTGCCAGCAGCCAAGATAGGAGCACTGAAGCTTTCTTT | CASSQDRSTEAFF
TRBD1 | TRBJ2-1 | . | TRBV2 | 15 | TGTGCCAGCAGTAAAACAGGGGACCCGTCCGATGAGCAGTTCTTC | CASSKTGDPSDEQFF
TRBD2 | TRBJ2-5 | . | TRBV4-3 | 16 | TGCGCCAGCAGCCAAGGGAGCGGGAGGGCCTTAGAGACCCAGTACTTC | CASSQGSGRALETQYF
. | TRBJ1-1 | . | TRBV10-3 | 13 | TGTGCCATCAGTGCCCACAGGGACACTGAAGCTTTCTTT | CAISAHRDTEAFF
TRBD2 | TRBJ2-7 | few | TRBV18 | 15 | TGTGCCAGCTCACCCGGGGGACTAGCGGTCCTCGAGCAGTACTTC | CASSPGGLAVLEQYF
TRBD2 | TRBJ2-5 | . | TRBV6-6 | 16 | TGTGCCAGCAGTTACTCTCTAGCGGGGAACGGAGAGACCCAGTACTTC | CASSYSLAGNGETQYF
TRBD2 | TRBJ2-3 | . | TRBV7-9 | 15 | TGTGCCAGCAGCTTAGGACTAGCGGGCACAGATACGCAGTATTTT | CASSLGLAGTDTQYF
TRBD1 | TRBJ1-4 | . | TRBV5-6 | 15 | TGTGCCAGTAGCGGGATGACAGGGGGGCAATTAGAACTGTTTTTT | CASSGMTGGQLELFF
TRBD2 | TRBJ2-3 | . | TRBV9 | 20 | TGTGCCAGCAGCGTAGCTACGAGCTCTGGGACTAGCGGGACCACAGATACGCAGTATTTT | CASSVATSSGTSGTTDTQYF
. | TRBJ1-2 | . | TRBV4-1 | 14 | TGCGCCAGCAGCCAAGACAGAGGCCACTATGGCTACACCTTC | CASSQDRGHYGYTF
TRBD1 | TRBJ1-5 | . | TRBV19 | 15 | TGTGCCAGTACCCCGACAGGGGCCTACAATCAGCCCCAGCATTTT | CASTPTGAYNQPQHF
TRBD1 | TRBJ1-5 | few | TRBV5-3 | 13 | TGTGCCAGAAGCTCGACAGGGGGCCTACCCCAGCATTTT | CARSSTGGLPQHF
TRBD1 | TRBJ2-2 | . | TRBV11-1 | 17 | TGTGCCAGCAGCTTAGGTTTTGGGACAGGGCGCACCGGGGAGCTGTTTTTT | CASSLGFGTGRTGELFF
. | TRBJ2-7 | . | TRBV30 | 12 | TGTGCCTGGAGTTTAGGGGAGGCGGAGCAGTACTTC | CAWSLGEAEQYF
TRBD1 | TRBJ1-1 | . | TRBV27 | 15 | TGTGCCAGCAGTTTATCGAAGACAGGGGGCGCGGCGGCTTTCTTT | CASSLSKTGGAAAFF
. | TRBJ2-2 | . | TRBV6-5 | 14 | TGTGCCAGCAAACGGCAGGAGAACACCGGGGAGCTGTTTTTT | CASKRQENTGELFF
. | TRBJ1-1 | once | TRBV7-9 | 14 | TGTTCCAGCAGCCCTGGGGGGGTGGGCACTGAAGCTTTCTTT | CSSSPGGVGTEAFF
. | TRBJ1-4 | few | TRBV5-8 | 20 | TGTGCCAGCAGCTTGTTTAGGGGAACGCACCGCAAAACAACTAATGAAAAACTGTTTTTT | CASSLFRGTHRKTTNEKLFF
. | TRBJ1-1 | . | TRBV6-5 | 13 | TGTGCCAGCAAGCAGGGGATGAACACTGAAGCTTTCTTT | CASKQGMNTEAFF
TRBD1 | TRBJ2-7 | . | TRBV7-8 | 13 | TGTGCCAGCAGCCCCCCCGGGACAGGAGAGCAGTACTTC | CASSPPGTGEQYF
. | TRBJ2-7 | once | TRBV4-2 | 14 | TGTGCCAGCAGCCCTTCGGGGACATCCTACGAGCAGTACTTC | CASSPSGTSYEQYF
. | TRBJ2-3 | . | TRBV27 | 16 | TGTGCCAGCAGTTTATCCCCCGGACATGGAACAGATACGCAGTATTTT | CASSLSPGHGTDTQYF
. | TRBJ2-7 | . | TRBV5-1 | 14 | TGCGCCAGCAGCTTGGGGATAGGGGCAAACGAGCAGTACTTC | CASSLGIGANEQYF
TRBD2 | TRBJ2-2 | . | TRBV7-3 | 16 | TGTGCCAGCAGCTTACAGCCGGGGGGGGGCACCGGGGAGCTGTTTTTT | CASSLQPGGGTGELFF
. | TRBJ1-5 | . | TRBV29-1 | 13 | TGCAGCGTTGCAGGGGCCTACAATCAGCCCCAGCATTTT | CSVAGAYNQPQHF
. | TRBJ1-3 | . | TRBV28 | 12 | TGTGCCAGCAGTACGTGGGCAAACACCATATATTTT | CASSTWANTIYF
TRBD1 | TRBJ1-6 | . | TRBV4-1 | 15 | TGCGCCAGCAGCCCCGGGACAGTGTATAATTCACCCCTCCACTTT | CASSPGTVYNSPLHF
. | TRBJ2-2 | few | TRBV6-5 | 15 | TGTGCCAGCAGTTACCTTATGGGGCGGACCGGGGAGCTGTTTTTT | CASSYLMGRTGELFF
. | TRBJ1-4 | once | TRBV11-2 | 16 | TGTGCCAGCAGCTTCGACCCAGGGCCTGTCGAGGAAAAACTGTTTTTT | CASSFDPGPVEEKLFF
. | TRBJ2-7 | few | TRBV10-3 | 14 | TGTGCCATCAGTGAGTCGCTGACACCCTACGAGCAGTACTTC | CAISESLTPYEQYF
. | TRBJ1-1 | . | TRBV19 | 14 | TGTGCCAGTAGTATCCTCGACTGGAACACTGAAGCTTTCTTT | CASSILDWNTEAFF
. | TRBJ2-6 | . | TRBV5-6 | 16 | TGTGCCAGCAGCCCGGTTGGCGGTTCTGGGGCCAACGTCCTGACTTTC | CASSPVGGSGANVLTF
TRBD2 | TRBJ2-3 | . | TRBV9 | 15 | TGTGCCAGCAGCGGAAGCGGGGTTAGCACAGATACGCAGTATTTT | CASSGSGVSTDTQYF